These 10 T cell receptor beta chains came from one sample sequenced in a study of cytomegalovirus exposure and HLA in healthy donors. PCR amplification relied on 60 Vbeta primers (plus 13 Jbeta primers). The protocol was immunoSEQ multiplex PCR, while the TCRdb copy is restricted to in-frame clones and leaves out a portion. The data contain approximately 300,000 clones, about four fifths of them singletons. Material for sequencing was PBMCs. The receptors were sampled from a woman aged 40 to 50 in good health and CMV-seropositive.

CDR3 residues: CASSPGSSGRAVETQYF. For the CDR3, the DNA is TGTGCCAGCAGTCCGGGATCTAGCGGGAGGGCTGTGGAGACCCAGTACTTC. The chain recombines TRBV5-4 with TRBJ2-5, with TRBD2 matching over 12 bases. The CDR3 runs 17 residues. Germline CDR1 reads SGHNT; CDR2 reads YYREEE (reference sequence). V dropped 5 bases and J dropped 5; count of bases not matched to a gene: 13.

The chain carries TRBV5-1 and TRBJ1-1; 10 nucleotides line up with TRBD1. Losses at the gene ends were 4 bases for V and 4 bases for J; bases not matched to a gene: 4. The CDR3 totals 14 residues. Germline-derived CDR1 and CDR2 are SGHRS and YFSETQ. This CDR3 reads CASSRTGGFTEAFF. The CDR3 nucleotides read TGCGCCAGCAGCAGGACAGGGGGGTTCACTGAAGCTTTCTTT. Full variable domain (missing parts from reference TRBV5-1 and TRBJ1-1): KAGVTQTPRYLIKTRGQQVTLSCSPISGHRSVSWYQQTPGQGLQFLFEYFSETQRNKGNFPGRFSGRQFSNSRSEMNVSTLELGDSALYLCASSRTGGFTEAFFGQGTRLTVV.

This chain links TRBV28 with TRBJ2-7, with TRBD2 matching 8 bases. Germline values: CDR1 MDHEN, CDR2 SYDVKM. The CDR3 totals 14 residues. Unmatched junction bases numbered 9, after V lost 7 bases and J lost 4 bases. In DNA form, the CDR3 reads TGTGCCAGCACCCCGGGACTAGTATTGTACGAGCAGTACTTC. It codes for CASTPGLVLYEQYF.

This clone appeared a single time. The CDR3 sequence: CASSLFSYEQYF. CDR3 bases: TGTGCCAGCTCCCTCTTCTCCTACGAGCAGTACTTC. V gene TRBV18 combines with J gene TRBJ2-7; unclear D gene. From germline, CDR1 is KGHSH and CDR2 LQKENI. Trimming removed 6 bases at V and 0 bases at J, with 6 bases between. The length of the CDR3 is 12 residues.

The CDR3 is CASSLLAGVEEQYF. In DNA form, the CDR3 reads TGTGCCAGCAGCTTATTAGCGGGGGTGGAAGAGCAGTACTTC. The chain is built from TRBV7-9 and TRBJ2-7, with 9 bases matching TRBD2. The V gene end was trimmed by 2 bases and the J gene end by 7 bases; junction bases not matched to a gene: 6. The CDR3 runs to 14 residues. CDR1 is SEHNR and CDR2 is FQNEAQ in the germline V gene (reference sequence).

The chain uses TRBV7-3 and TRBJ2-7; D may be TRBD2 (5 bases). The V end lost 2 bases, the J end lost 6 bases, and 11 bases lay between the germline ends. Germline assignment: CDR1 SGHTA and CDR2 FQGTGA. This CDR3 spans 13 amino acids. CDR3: CASSLADSTEQYF. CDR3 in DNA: TGTGCCAGCAGCTTAGCGGACTCGACCGAGCAGTACTTC.

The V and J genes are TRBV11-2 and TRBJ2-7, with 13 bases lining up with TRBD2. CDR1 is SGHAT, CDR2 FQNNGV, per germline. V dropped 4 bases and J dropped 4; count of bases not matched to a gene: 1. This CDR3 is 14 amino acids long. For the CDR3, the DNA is TGTGCCAGCAGCTCACTAGCGGGAGGGTACGAGCAGTACTTC. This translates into CASSSLAGGYEQYF.

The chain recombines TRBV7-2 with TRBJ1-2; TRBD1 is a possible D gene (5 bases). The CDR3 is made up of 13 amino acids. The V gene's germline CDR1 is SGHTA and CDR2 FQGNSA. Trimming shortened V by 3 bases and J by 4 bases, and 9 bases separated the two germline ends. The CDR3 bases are TGTGCCAGCAGCTTGGGCAGGGCCTATGGCTACACCTTC. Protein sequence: CASSLGRAYGYTF.

Here the CDR3 DNA reads TGTGCCAGCAGCCCGGGGGGCGGGACTCCCGGGCCAGATACGCAGTATTTT. This codes for CASSPGGGTPGPDTQYF. The rearrangement uses TRBV11-2 and TRBJ2-3, with TRBD2 as a possible D gene (7 bases). The V end lost 5 bases, the J end lost 4 bases, and 22 bases lay between the germline ends. In germline, CDR1 is SGHAT, CDR2 FQNNGV. This CDR3 is 17 amino acids long.

For the CDR3, the DNA is TGTGCCAGCAGCGCACTAGGCAATGAGCAGTTCTTC. Residues: CASSALGNEQFF. The gene calls are TRBV2 and TRBJ2-1, with D possibly being TRBD2 (5 bases). This CDR3 is built from 12 residues. Germline lookup yields CDR1 SNHLY and CDR2 FYNNEI. Trimming removed 6 bases at V and 6 bases at J, with 9 bases between.